Following are 7 T cell receptor beta chains from one sample sequenced in a study of blood T cell repertoires in COVID-19 (dated by TCRdb to about 2020). The method behind the library was the immunoSEQ multiplex PCR assay. Drawn from immuneACCESS, this table holds only the in-frame rearrangements with V and J called that TCRdb kept. Clones are partly lost; checked studies trace under half to an unresolved V gene and leave the rest unexplained. The sample table lists around 140,000 clones, more than 70% of them with a count of one. Jointly, the top ten make up around 1.6% of the sample. Input material: peripheral blood. Every receptor here comes from a human donor in a cohort sampled during active COVID-19.

Concerning this clone itself: Different DNA sequences within this sample yield the same CDR3. This sequence joins TRBV7-2 and TRBJ2-2, with D possibly TRBD2 on 7 matching bases. Germline V gene data show CDR1 as SGHTA and CDR2 as FQGNSA. The length of the CDR3 is 18 residues. The germline V and J ends were trimmed by 2 bases and 6 bases, with 22 bases remaining between them. As DNA, the CDR3 is TGTGCCAGCAGCTTAAGTGGAGGGGGGGCTGCGCGTGCCGGGGAGCTGTTTTTT. It is translated as CASSLSGGGAARAGELFF. Filled out from reference TRBV7-2 and TRBJ2-2, the complete variable domain reads GAGVSQSPSNKVTEKGKDVELRCDPISGHTALYWYRQSLGQGLEFLIYFQGNSAPDKSGLPSDRFSAERTGGSVSTLTIQRTQQEDSAVYLCASSLSGGGAARAGELFFGEGSRLTVL.

The V and J genes are TRBV4-1 and TRBJ1-1, with TRBD1 as a possible D gene (6 bases). The CDR3 spans 16 residues. Germline assignment: CDR1 MGHRA and CDR2 YSYEKL. Trimming stripped 2 bases from V and 1 base from J, with 14 bases between. CDR3 in DNA: TGCGCCAGCAGCCAAAGGATGCGACAGGCGAACACTGAAGCTTTCTTT. Translated, it gives CASSQRMRQANTEAFF.

The rearrangement uses TRBV7-2 and TRBJ2-4; 11 nucleotides agree with TRBD1. Germline CDR1 is SGHTA and CDR2 is FQGNSA. The CDR3 extends over 15 amino acids. After removal of 5 bases from V and 9 bases from J, the junction contained 9 bases not matched to a gene. CDR3 DNA: TGTGCCAGCAGCCCGCGGGACAGGGGGTTTGGCATTCAGTACTTC. Translating gives CASSPRDRGFGIQYF.

The genes are TRBV9 and TRBJ2-3; 14 bases align to TRBD2. This CDR3 comprises 17 residues. Germline values: CDR1 SGDLS, CDR2 YYNGEE. Trimming took 3 bases from V and 3 from J; bases not matched to a gene: 6. The CDR3 nucleotides are TGTGCCAGCAGCGGACGGGGACTAGCGGGGGCTACAGATACGCAGTATTTT. It codes for CASSGRGLAGATDTQYF.

The J gene is TRBJ2-3, the V gene TRBV3-1 (or the pseudogene TRBV3-2); D is perhaps TRBD2 (5 bases). Deletions cut 4 bases from V and 2 bases from J, with 16 bases between. The CDR3 covers 16 residues. From germline, CDR1 is LGHDT and CDR2 YNNKEL (reference sequence). This CDR3 reads CASSRGLLTSTDTQYF. CDR3 in DNA: TGTGCCAGCAGCCGCGGACTCCTTACTTCCACAGATACGCAGTATTTT.

The rearrangement links TRBV7-9 to TRBJ2-3; TRBD2 is a possible D gene (6 bases). CDR3 size: 12 residues. Trimming pared 4 bases from V and 11 bases from J, leaving 13 bases between. Germline-derived CDR1 and CDR2 are SEHNR and FQNEAQ (reference sequence). The CDR3 region has the DNA TGTGCCAGCAGCTACGAGAGGACTATGCAGTATTTT. Amino acid sequence: CASSYERTMQYF.

This chain connects TRBV15 to TRBJ2-7, with D possibly matching TRBD1 (5 bases). The CDR3 has 17 residues. Germline V gives CDR1 LNHNV, CDR2 YYDKDF (reference sequence). Between the trimmed V and J ends, which lost 2 bases and 0 bases, there was a span of 17 bases. The CDR3 region is CATSRTMSGASSYEQYF. CDR3 nucleotide sequence: TGTGCCACCAGCAGAACTATGAGTGGGGCTAGCTCCTACGAGCAGTACTTC.